The 4 T cell receptor beta chains reported below all come from one sample, sequenced in a study of T-cell memory formation after mild COVID-19. In TCRdb, the 5' RACE reads were re-called with MiXCR into one record per CDR3 protein. The sample shows 550,000 to 600,000 distinct CDR3 sequences, around a sixth of them seen only once. The sequenced sample was PBMCs or a T cell subset sorted from them (not recorded which). These receptors were obtained from an adult woman who had mild COVID-19 (a few samples of this study predate the infection). Cell type and time point are not known.

This clonotype was observed once. The rearrangement links TRBV21-1 to TRBJ1-3. TRBV21-1 constitutes a pseudogene. The CDR3 totals 16 residues. This CDR3 is CASSKSARASGNTIYF. CDR3 nucleotides: TGTGCCAGCAGCAAAAGTGCCCGAGCCTCTGGAAACACCATATATTTT.

This clonotype was found a few times. The rearrangement links TRBV2 to TRBJ2-7; D not certain. Trimming took 6 bases from V and 6 from J, leaving 12 bases between them. The CDR3 consists of 12 residues. In germline, CDR1 is SNHLY, CDR2 FYNNEI. This CDR3 reads CASRLQNAEQYF. DNA for the CDR3: TGTGCCAGCAGATTACAGAATGCCGAGCAGTACTTC.

This chain connects TRBV5-1 to TRBJ2-7; D possibly uses TRBD1 or TRBD2 (5 bases each). Trimming took off 4 bases at V and 2 bases at J, with 16 bases between the two ends. Looked up from germline, CDR1 is SGHRS and CDR2 is YFSETQ. This CDR3 has 15 amino acids. CDR3 sequence (DNA): TGCGCCAGCAGCGCAAACTCGGGACCCACCTACGAGCAGTACTTC. It yields the protein CASSANSGPTYEQYF.

This clonotype appeared many times. The V call is TRBV9, the J call TRBJ2-7; no definite D call. Trimming stripped 4 bases from V and 3 bases from J, with 14 bases between. This CDR3 region has 14 residues. Germline V gives CDR1 SGDLS, CDR2 YYNGEE. For the CDR3, the DNA is TGTGCCAGCAGCCCTCGGGTGGTGGACTACGAGCAGTACTTC. Protein sequence: CASSPRVVDYEQYF.